Listed below are T cell receptor beta chains from one sample, sequenced in a study of tumor-infiltrating lymphocytes in localized non-small cell lung cancer. TCRdb keeps only in-frame clones here, not all; method: immunoSEQ multiplex PCR. The sample records over 9,000 clones, roughly 89% being singletons. Sequencing was performed on lung tumor tissue. The receptors here all came from a human donor with non-small cell lung cancer. Each CDR3 is given with its conserved first and last residue.

v_gene: TRBV5-1; j_gene: TRBJ1-1; CDR3aa: CASSPTGALLNTEAFF
v_gene: TRBV7-8; j_gene: TRBJ1-5; CDR3aa: CASTSTGGDQPQHF
v_gene: TRBV7-2; j_gene: TRBJ2-2; CDR3aa: CASSRVRGRVTGELFF
v_gene: TRBV7-2; j_gene: TRBJ2-7; CDR3aa: CASSFGGRSSYEQYF
v_gene: TRBV28; j_gene: TRBJ1-2; CDR3aa: CASSTPHGWDYGYTF
v_gene: TRBV7-8; j_gene: TRBJ2-5; CDR3aa: CASSSGLAVQETQYF
v_gene: TRBV5-4; j_gene: TRBJ2-2; CDR3aa: CASSLGSRGPGGTGELFF
v_gene: TRBV6-5; j_gene: TRBJ2-7; CDR3aa: CASSRRVRSYEQYF
v_gene: TRBV6-1; j_gene: TRBJ1-2; CDR3aa: CATSDRGRNGYTF
v_gene: TRBV5-1; j_gene: TRBJ2-2; CDR3aa: CASSLALASGSAGELFF
v_gene: TRBV6-5; j_gene: TRBJ1-2; CDR3aa: CASSPGHTNYGYTF
v_gene: TRBV10-3; j_gene: TRBJ1-6; CDR3aa: CATGGDEGSPLHF
v_gene: TRBV27; j_gene: TRBJ2-1; CDR3aa: CASSLLIPGPAEQFF
v_gene: TRBV5-6; j_gene: TRBJ1-5; CDR3aa: CASSLRVRNQPQHF
v_gene: TRBV11-2; j_gene: TRBJ1-1; CDR3aa: CASSLVGPNTEAFF
v_gene: TRBV6-5; j_gene: TRBJ2-3; CDR3aa: CASRAWTGVADTQYF
v_gene: TRBV18; j_gene: TRBJ2-1; CDR3aa: CASSPNRQYNEQFF
v_gene: TRBV19; j_gene: TRBJ1-5; CDR3aa: CASSDQGGNQPQHF
v_gene: TRBV5-1; j_gene: TRBJ2-2; CDR3aa: CASSSPQGIGELFF
v_gene: TRBV13; j_gene: TRBJ2-5; CDR3aa: CASSLKPPLAGGPETQYF
v_gene: TRBV30; j_gene: TRBJ1-4; CDR3aa: CASQGRNEKLFF
v_gene: TRBV7-8; j_gene: TRBJ1-1; CDR3aa: CASSKSAGMNTEAFF
v_gene: TRBV19; j_gene: TRBJ2-6; CDR3aa: CASSIPGLGANVLTF
v_gene: TRBV7-2; j_gene: TRBJ2-7; CDR3aa: CASSPHTDEQYF
v_gene: TRBV6-1; j_gene: TRBJ2-7; CDR3aa: CASTRDRGFEQYF
v_gene: TRBV9; j_gene: TRBJ2-7; CDR3aa: CASSEGIQGDEQYF
v_gene: TRBV28; j_gene: TRBJ1-2; CDR3aa: CASSSLGQGNRYGYTF
v_gene: TRBV6-4; j_gene: TRBJ2-3; CDR3aa: CASSDSAGSTDTQYF
v_gene: TRBV5-5; j_gene: TRBJ1-2; CDR3aa: CASSLFGRGYTF
v_gene: TRBV5-1; j_gene: TRBJ2-3; CDR3aa: CASSLAGIGGDLTDTQYF
v_gene: TRBV2; j_gene: TRBJ1-3; CDR3aa: CASSTDRGNTIYF
v_gene: TRBV5-6; j_gene: TRBJ2-5; CDR3aa: CASSLAIQETQYF
v_gene: TRBV28; j_gene: TRBJ1-2; CDR3aa: CASSFPPPNYGYTF
v_gene: TRBV27; j_gene: TRBJ2-1; CDR3aa: CASGTVNYNEQFF
v_gene: TRBV6-1; j_gene: TRBJ1-1; CDR3aa: CASSVGWTEAFF
v_gene: TRBV19; j_gene: TRBJ2-7; CDR3aa: CASRGGGRREQYF
v_gene: TRBV2; j_gene: TRBJ1-2; CDR3aa: CASSQNGYYGYTF
v_gene: TRBV7-3; j_gene: TRBJ2-1; CDR3aa: CASSLGTGFEQFF
v_gene: TRBV30; j_gene: TRBJ2-3; CDR3aa: CAWSGQSTDTQYF
v_gene: TRBV5-1; j_gene: TRBJ1-3; CDR3aa: CASSPRDGIFSSGNTIYF
v_gene: TRBV27; j_gene: TRBJ2-7; CDR3aa: CASSLSHLSSYEQYF
v_gene: TRBV19; j_gene: TRBJ2-2; CDR3aa: CASKTRTGELFF
v_gene: TRBV14; j_gene: TRBJ2-5; CDR3aa: CASSPLLGGQETQYF
v_gene: TRBV27; j_gene: TRBJ2-3; CDR3aa: CASSSIRGGTDTQYF
v_gene: TRBV7-6; j_gene: TRBJ1-1; CDR3aa: CASSVDRGTEAFF
v_gene: TRBV28; j_gene: TRBJ2-7; CDR3aa: CASSTLAGGSYEQYF
v_gene: TRBV30; j_gene: TRBJ1-5; CDR3aa: CAWNRGGNNQPQHF
v_gene: TRBV5-5; j_gene: TRBJ1-1; CDR3aa: CASSLVPGMANTEAFF